Presented here are 13 T cell receptor beta chains from one specimen sequenced in a study of blood T cell repertoires in COVID-19. The repertoire was sequenced with immunoSEQ multiplex PCR; TCRdb's copy has only in-frame clones and lacks some. The sample has about 120,000 clones, around 78% seen once; the top ten hold about 2.1%. Sequenced input: peripheral blood. All receptors come from a man aged 25-45 years with acute or convalescent COVID-19.

The sample holds a few counts of this clone. The genes are TRBV19 and TRBJ1-1; D remains ambiguous. V was cut by 7 bases and J by 3 bases, with 18 bases left in between. The CDR3 is 15 residues long. CDR1 and CDR2 from the germline V gene are LNHDA and SQIVND (reference sequence). The CDR3 coding sequence is TGTGCCAGTATCCAGGCCACGCTAGCGGACACTGAAGCTTTCTTT. This sequence encodes CASIQATLADTEAFF. Using reference TRBV19 and TRBJ1-1 for the parts outside the CDR3, the full variable domain is DGGITQSPKYLFRKEGQNVTLSCEQNLNHDAMYWYRQDPGQGLRLIYYSQIVNDFQKGDIAEGYSVSREKKESFPLTVTSAQKNPTAFYLCASIQATLADTEAFFGQGTRLTVV.

The chain couples TRBV15 to TRBJ2-1; 10 bases map to TRBD1. V shed 4 bases, J shed 5 bases, and the junction held 5 bases outside the gene matches. In germline, CDR1 is LNHNV, CDR2 YYDKDF (reference sequence). This CDR3 spans 15 amino acids. CDR3 DNA sequence: TGTGCCACCAGCAAACCGGGACAGGGGAACAATGAGCAGTTCTTC. This encodes CATSKPGQGNNEQFF.

This clone was observed a few times. This chain connects TRBV19 to TRBJ2-6; possible D gene TRBD1, 5 bases. The germline V and J ends were trimmed by 1 base and 4 bases, with 8 bases remaining between them. The CDR3 length is 15 residues. Germline V gives CDR1 LNHDA, CDR2 SQIVND (reference sequence). Written as DNA, the CDR3 is TGTGCCAGTAGTATAGCAGGGTTCGGGGCCAACGTCCTGACTTTC. Its translation is CASSIAGFGANVLTF.

The chain combines TRBV6-5 with TRBJ2-4; maybe TRBD1 (6 bases). CDR1 is MNHEY, CDR2 SVGAGI, per germline. Trimming shortened V by 7 bases and J by 0 bases, and 13 bases separated the two germline ends. The CDR3 consists of 15 residues. CDR3 sequence: CASMRTELAKNIQYF. CDR3 DNA sequence: TGTGCCAGCATGCGGACAGAACTAGCCAAAAACATTCAGTACTTC.

This chain links TRBV6-5 with TRBJ2-1; 11 bases agree with TRBD2. The CDR3 loop spans 14 amino acids. V shed 10 bases and J 4 bases; nucleotides not matched to a gene: 6. Germline CDR1 MNHEY, CDR2 SVGAGI. The CDR3 loop is CATYSGGAYNEQFF. The CDR3 bases are TGTGCCACCTATAGCGGGGGGGCGTACAATGAGCAGTTCTTC.

J is TRBJ1-3 and V is TRBV7-2, with 7 nucleotides matching TRBD1. Germline trimming cut 4 bases from V and 0 bases from J; bases unmatched to any gene: 9. The germline V gene has CDR1 SGHTA and CDR2 FQGNSA. The CDR3 is made up of 17 amino acids. The CDR3 bases are TGTGCCAGCAGCTCCCAGACAGGGACCAGCTCTGGAAACACCATATATTTT. It yields the protein CASSSQTGTSSGNTIYF.

The CDR3 spells CASSVTGGPNNSPLHF. As DNA, the CDR3 is TGTGCCAGCAGCGTAACAGGGGGGCCTAATAATTCACCCCTCCACTTT. The chain uses TRBV9 and TRBJ1-6; 8 nucleotides line up with TRBD1. In germline, CDR1 is SGDLS, CDR2 YYNGEE. The CDR3 is 16 residues long. Trimming at V came to 1 base and at J to 5 bases, leaving 5 bases not matched to a gene.

The chain links TRBV3-1 (or the pseudogene TRBV3-2) to TRBJ1-1; D is unresolved. This CDR3 is 15 amino acids long. CDR1 and CDR2 (germline): LGHDT, YNNKEL (reference sequence). With 4 bases removed from V and 4 bases from J, the gap between germline ends came to 16 bases. CDR3 region: CASSPDLGEATEAFF. CDR3 nucleotides: TGTGCCAGCAGCCCCGACTTGGGTGAGGCCACTGAAGCTTTCTTT.

This chain connects TRBV19 to TRBJ2-7, with 9 bases aligning to TRBD1. This CDR3 spans 14 amino acids. Germline V gene data show CDR1 as LNHDA and CDR2 as SQIVND (reference sequence). This CDR3 is CAANGQGSSYEQYV. For the CDR3, the DNA is TGTGCGGCAAACGGACAGGGGTCCTCCTACGAGCAGTACGTC.

V is TRBV11-1 and J is TRBJ2-1; D may be TRBD2 (6 bases). Germline V gene sequence: CDR1 SGHAT, CDR2 FQDESV (reference sequence). The CDR3 has 15 amino acids. V was shortened by 1 base and J by 7 bases, with 14 bases between the two germline ends. The CDR3, as DNA: TGTGCCAGCAGCTTAGTAAACGGAGGGAGGAATGAGCAGTTCTTC. It codes for CASSLVNGGRNEQFF.

The genes are TRBV25-1 and TRBJ2-5, with 9 bases fitting TRBD2. Germline V gives CDR1 MGHDK, CDR2 SYGVNS. V gave up 5 bases and J gave up 3 bases; unmatched junction bases: 4. The CDR3 contains 14 residues. DNA of the CDR3: TGTGCCAGCAGTAGTCAGCGGGGGGAAGAGACCCAGTACTTC. It translates to CASSSQRGEETQYF.

The V gene is TRBV7-2, the J gene TRBJ1-1; D is possibly TRBD1 (5 bases). Deletions cut 1 base from V and 10 bases from J, with 13 bases between. The CDR3 is 13 residues long. Per the germline V gene, CDR1 is SGHTA and CDR2 is FQGNSA. CDR3 nucleotide sequence: TGTGCCAGCAGCTTAGATCAGGGAGGGCGAGCTTTCTTT. This encodes CASSLDQGGRAFF. Filled out from reference TRBV7-2 and TRBJ1-1, the complete variable domain reads GAGVSQSPSNKVTEKGKDVELRCDPISGHTALYWYRQSLGQGLEFLIYFQGNSAPDKSGLPSDRFSAERTGGSVSTLTIQRTQQEDSAVYLCASSLDQGGRAFFGQGTRLTVV.

V and J are TRBV5-1 and TRBJ2-5, with 7 bases fitting TRBD1. Per germline, CDR1 SGHRS and CDR2 YFSETQ. The CDR3 is made up of 13 amino acids. With 2 bases clipped from V and 5 bases from J, the junction kept 3 bases outside the gene matches. CDR3: CASSFGQAETQYF. The CDR3 region has the DNA TGCGCCAGCAGCTTCGGACAGGCGGAGACCCAGTACTTC.